These 2 T cell receptor beta chains came from one sample sequenced in a study of T cells in Graves' hyperthyroidism and ophthalmopathy. RNA transcripts gave rise to amplified TCR beta CDR3 regions. The HTBI primer set drove a first-round RT-PCR of the TCR CDR3. MiXCR was run by TCRdb on the multiplex PCR reads, yielding one entry per CDR3 protein. The sample has approximately 710,000 distinct CDR3 sequences, roughly 17% seen once; the top ten hold around a sixth. The sample taken for sequencing was blood. All receptors derive from a man aged 50 to 59 with Graves' hyperthyroidism.

This clonotype was detected only a few times. The rearrangement uses TRBV28 and TRBJ1-1, with a tentative D call TRBD1 (6 bases). CDR3 length: 16 residues. CDR1 is MDHEN and CDR2 is SYDVKM in the germline V gene. V shed 7 bases and J shed 0 bases, with 18 bases lying between them. CDR3 nucleotides: TGTGCCAGCACCCAAACAGGGAGGAGGTTGAACACTGAAGCTTTCTTT. Protein sequence: CASTQTGRRLNTEAFF.

There are a few counts of this clonotype. The chain uses TRBV7-6 and TRBJ2-7; TRBD1 might be the D (5 bases). The germline gives CDR1 SGHVS, CDR2 FNYEAQ. The CDR3 is 15 amino acids. V was shortened by 1 base and J by 5 bases, with 15 bases between the two germline ends. This CDR3 reads CASSLDLGTGNEQYF. For the CDR3, the DNA is TGTGCCAGCAGCTTAGATTTGGGAACAGGTAACGAGCAGTACTTC. The full variable domain, in which reference TRBV7-6 and TRBJ2-7 provide the parts outside the CDR3, is GAGVSQSPRYKVTKRGQDVALRCDPISGHVSLYWYRQALGQGPEFLTYFNYEAQQDKSGLPNDRFSAERPEGSISTLTIQRTEQRDSAMYRCASSLDLGTGNEQYFGPGTRLTVT.